This T cell receptor (beta chain) was identified during a study of beta chain features in type 1 diabetes. Points from the study as a whole: There was a moderate but significant shortening of TCRB CDR3s in all four CD4+ subsets of Type 1 diabetes patients.

Blood was drawn once from each donor into heparinised tubes. The draws averaged about 120 mL. Based on CD45RO/CCR7/CD25/CD127/CD95/CD27, CD4+ regulatory, stem cell-like memory, naive and central memory cells were sorted. Per germline, CDR1 SNHLY and CDR2 FYNNEI. Trimming shortened V by 6 bases and J by 2 bases, and 15 bases separated the two germline ends. This CDR3 spans 15 amino acids. About this clone: Its antigen is currently unknown.

Sequenced material consisted of expressed TCRB transcripts (all of the isolated RNA was reverse transcribed). The assay was immunoSEQ multiplex PCR, and TCRdb's table has in-frame clones only and misses some. Of roughly 300,000 clones listed, 8% were seen once; the top ten hold approximately 0.44%. V gene TRBV2 combines with J gene TRBJ2-3; the D gene could be TRBD1 or TRBD2 (7 bases each). This TCR was sampled from a young woman in good health. Input material: central memory CD4+ T cells from blood. CDR3 amino acids: CASSERDSYTDTQYF. Here the CDR3 DNA reads TGTGCCAGCAGCGAGCGGGACAGCTACACAGATACGCAGTATTTT.